These 10 T cell receptor beta chains originate from one sample sequenced in a study of shared clonotypes between healthy human individuals. Profiling relied on immunoSEQ multiplex PCR, and the TCRdb table lists in-frame clones only, not all of them. Found here are 450,000 to 600,000 clones, roughly 85% of them singletons; the top ten hold roughly 12%. The sample consisted of PBMCs. The receptors here all came from a woman aged 40 to 50 in good health. Some clones in this sample may be carry-over from other donors' samples.

The rearrangement uses TRBV6-6 and TRBJ2-7; D possibly matches TRBD1 or TRBD2 (5 bases each). The length of the CDR3 is 15 residues. Germline V gives CDR1 MNHNY, CDR2 SVGAGI (reference sequence). Trimming pared 0 bases from V and 1 base from J, leaving 10 bases between. Written as DNA, the CDR3 is TGTGCCAGCAGTTACTCGAGGGACGGATCCTACGAGCAGTACTTC. This sequence encodes CASSYSRDGSYEQYF.

The chain has TRBV7-2 and TRBJ2-3, with TRBD1 identical over 9 bases. Germline V gene lookup returns CDR1 SGHTA and CDR2 FQGNSA. The ends lost 5 bases at V and 2 bases at J; junction bases unmatched: 8. The CDR3 runs to 16 residues. In DNA form, the CDR3 reads TGTGCCAGCAGCCCCGGACAGGGGCTCAACACAGATACGCAGTATTTT. It encodes CASSPGQGLNTDTQYF.

The genes are TRBV18 and TRBJ2-1; 10 bases fit TRBD2. Germline loops: CDR1 KGHSH, CDR2 LQKENI. The CDR3 extends over 17 amino acids. V shed 5 bases and J 0 bases; nucleotides not matched to a gene: 7. The CDR3 spells CASSAKGLAFSYNEQFF. The DNA for the CDR3 is TGTGCCAGCTCAGCAAAGGGACTAGCGTTCTCCTACAATGAGCAGTTCTTC.

This clone occurred once. V usage is TRBV10-1 and J usage is TRBJ2-7, with a tentative D call TRBD1 (7 bases). Trimming cost V 4 bases and J 3 bases, with 16 bases left between them. From germline, CDR1 is WNHNN and CDR2 SYGVQD (reference sequence). The CDR3 runs to 15 residues. In nucleotides, the CDR3 is TGCGCCAGCAGTGGGACAGGAGGGGCTTTCTACGAGCAGTACTTC. The encoded protein is CASSGTGGAFYEQYF.

This clone turned up a few times. The rearrangement joins TRBV19 to TRBJ1-5, with 7 bases aligning to TRBD1. This CDR3 is built from 15 residues. After removal of 5 bases from V and 3 bases from J, the junction contained 7 bases not matched to a gene. The germline V gene has CDR1 LNHDA and CDR2 SQIVND (reference sequence). CDR3 amino acids: CASSEQGWPNQPQHF. For the CDR3, the DNA is TGTGCCAGTAGTGAACAGGGGTGGCCCAATCAGCCCCAGCATTTT.

This clone has a single count. V usage is TRBV28 and J usage is TRBJ2-5; 11 bases line up with TRBD1. CDR3 length: 14 residues. The J segment lost 5 bases and the V segment lost 6 bases, leaving 5 bases of the junction unmatched. Germline V gene sequence: CDR1 MDHEN, CDR2 SYDVKM. The CDR3 is CASRADRGRETQYF. DNA for the CDR3: TGTGCCAGCAGGGCGGACAGGGGGCGTGAGACCCAGTACTTC.

This clone was counted a single time. This chain links TRBV7-3 with TRBJ2-7, with D possibly matching TRBD2 (5 bases). Germline V lookup: CDR1 SGHTA, CDR2 FQGTGA. The V end lost 5 bases, the J end lost 2 bases, and 13 bases lay between the germline ends. The CDR3 length is 14 residues. As DNA, the CDR3 is TGTGCCAGCAGCCCGGAATCCGGGACCTACGAGCAGTACTTC. Its protein product is CASSPESGTYEQYF. Drawing the rest from reference TRBV7-3 and TRBJ2-7, the complete variable domain is GAGVSQTPSNKVTEKGKYVELRCDPISGHTALYWYRQSLGQGPEFLIYFQGTGAADDSGLPNDRFFAVRPEGSVSTLKIQRTERGDSAVYLCASSPESGTYEQYFGPGTRLTVT.

The chain combines TRBV2 with TRBJ2-3, with D possibly TRBD1 on 6 matching bases. Trimming removed 2 bases from V and 2 bases from J, with 11 bases in between. This CDR3 has 15 amino acids. Germline V gives CDR1 SNHLY, CDR2 FYNNEI. CDR3 DNA sequence: TGTGCCAGCAGTGAAAGGACAGCCCTCACAGATACGCAGTATTTT. Protein sequence: CASSERTALTDTQYF.

This clone was seen more than once but under ten times. The chain uses TRBV19 and TRBJ2-1, with D possibly being TRBD2 (6 bases). Trimming pared 4 bases from V and 0 bases from J, leaving 13 bases between. Germline CDR1 reads LNHDA; CDR2 reads SQIVND (reference sequence). The CDR3 length is 16 residues. The CDR3 region is CASSSWGRSSYNEQFF. As DNA, the CDR3 is TGTGCCAGTAGTAGCTGGGGGAGGAGCTCCTACAATGAGCAGTTCTTC. Combining the CDR3 with reference TRBV19 and TRBJ2-1 gives the whole variable domain DGGITQSPKYLFRKEGQNVTLSCEQNLNHDAMYWYRQDPGQGLRLIYYSQIVNDFQKGDIAEGYSVSREKKESFPLTVTSAQKNPTAFYLCASSSWGRSSYNEQFFGPGTRLTVL.

V and J are TRBV7-9 and TRBJ2-1, with TRBD1 matching 12 bases. Germline V CDR1 and CDR2: SEHNR, FQNEAQ (reference sequence). CDR3 length equals 14 residues. The V segment lost 1 base and the J segment 11 bases; nucleotides outside the gene matches: 3. In DNA, the CDR3 is TGTGCCAGCAGCTTAGGGGACAGGGGGCCGAAGCAGTTCTTC. It encodes CASSLGDRGPKQFF.